This TCR beta chain was profiled in a study of blood T cell repertoires in COVID-19. As processed by the authors: Estimation of nucleated cell counts relied on the amplification of reference gene primers. Data came from immunoSEQ multiplex PCR; TCRdb stores just in-frame clones and leaves some out. That table supplies the V and J calls and clone size; D and trimming were determined from the DNA. The data contain 350,000 or so clones, 89% of them singletons. Deletions cut 1 base from V and 7 bases from J, with 16 bases between. Germline values: CDR1 LGHDT, CDR2 YNNKEL (reference sequence). The CDR3 consists of 15 residues.

This clonotype was obtained from a woman in her sixties with COVID-19, enrolled during active disease. The sequencing sample was made of peripheral blood. The chain couples TRBV3-1 (or the pseudogene TRBV3-2) to TRBJ2-5, with D possibly being TRBD1 (6 bases). This CDR3 reads CASSQGRAPRGTQYF. The CDR3 DNA reads as TGTGCCAGCAGCCAAGGGCGGGCCCCCAGGGGGACCCAGTACTTC.